This T cell receptor (beta chain) was sequenced in a study of graft-versus-host responses after intestinal transplantation. At the level of the study: Anti-thymocyte globulin induction was given to all recipients, followed by tacrolimus and steroids for around three years.

CDR1 and CDR2 (germline): MNHNS, SASEGT. Trimming took 8 bases from V and 4 from J, leaving 6 bases between them. The CDR3 extends over 10 amino acids. The assay was immunoSEQ multiplex PCR, and TCRdb's table has in-frame clones only and misses some. The sample has just over 5,000 clones, over 60% seen once. Graft material was processed, releasing intraepithelial and lamina propria lymphocytes. This receptor was obtained from a human patient who received an intestinal transplant, so some T cells may come from the graft donor. The source material was ileum tissue, sampled roughly 250 days after intestinal transplant. The chain combines TRBV6-1 with TRBJ2-7; D uncertain. The CDR3 region has the DNA TGTGCCAGCTTCGAGTACGAGCAGTACTTC. Protein product: CASFEYEQYF.